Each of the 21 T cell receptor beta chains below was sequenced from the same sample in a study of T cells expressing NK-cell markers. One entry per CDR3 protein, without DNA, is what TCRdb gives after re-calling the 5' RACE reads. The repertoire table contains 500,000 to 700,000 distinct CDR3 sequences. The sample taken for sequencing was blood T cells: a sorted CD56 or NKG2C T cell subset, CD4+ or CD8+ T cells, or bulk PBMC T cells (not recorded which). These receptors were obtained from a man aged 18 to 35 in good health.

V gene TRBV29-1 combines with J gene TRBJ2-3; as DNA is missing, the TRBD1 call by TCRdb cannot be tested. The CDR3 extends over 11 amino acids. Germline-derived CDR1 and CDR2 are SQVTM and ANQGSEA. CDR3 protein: CSVAGGDTQYF.

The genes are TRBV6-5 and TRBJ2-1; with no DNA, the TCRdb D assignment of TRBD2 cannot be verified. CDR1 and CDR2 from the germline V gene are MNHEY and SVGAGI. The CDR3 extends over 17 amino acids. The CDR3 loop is CASSHGTSGMSYNEQFF.

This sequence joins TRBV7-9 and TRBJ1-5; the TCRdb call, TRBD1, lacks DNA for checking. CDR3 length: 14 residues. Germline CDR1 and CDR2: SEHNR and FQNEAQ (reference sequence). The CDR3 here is CASSGQFSNQPQHF.

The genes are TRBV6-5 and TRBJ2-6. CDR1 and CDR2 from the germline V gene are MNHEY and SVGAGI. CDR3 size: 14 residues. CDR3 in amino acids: CASSYSKGSNVLTF.

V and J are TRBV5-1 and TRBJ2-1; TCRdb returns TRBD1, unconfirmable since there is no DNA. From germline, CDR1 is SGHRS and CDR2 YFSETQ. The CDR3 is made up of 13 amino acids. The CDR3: CASSRAVGNEQFF.

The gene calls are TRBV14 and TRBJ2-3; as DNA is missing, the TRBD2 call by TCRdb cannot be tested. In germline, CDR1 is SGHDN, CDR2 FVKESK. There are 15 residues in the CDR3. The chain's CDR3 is CASGALGVSADTQYF.

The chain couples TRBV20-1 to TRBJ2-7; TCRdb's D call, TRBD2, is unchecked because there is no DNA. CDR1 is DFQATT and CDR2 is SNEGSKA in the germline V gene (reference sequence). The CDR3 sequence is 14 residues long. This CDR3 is CSPSGRLSGYEQYF.

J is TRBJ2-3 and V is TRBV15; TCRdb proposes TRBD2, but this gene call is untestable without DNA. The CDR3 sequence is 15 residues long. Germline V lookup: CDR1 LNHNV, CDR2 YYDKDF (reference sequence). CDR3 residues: CATSIKGEPTDTQYF.

CDR3 residues: CASSLWLQLDSYEQYF. The chain carries TRBV28 and TRBJ2-7. This CDR3 is 16 amino acids long. Germline values: CDR1 MDHEN, CDR2 SYDVKM.

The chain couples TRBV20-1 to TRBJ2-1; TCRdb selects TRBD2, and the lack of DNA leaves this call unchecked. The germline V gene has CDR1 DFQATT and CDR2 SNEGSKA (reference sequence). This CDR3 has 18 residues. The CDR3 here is CSASGLAGVESSYNEQFF.

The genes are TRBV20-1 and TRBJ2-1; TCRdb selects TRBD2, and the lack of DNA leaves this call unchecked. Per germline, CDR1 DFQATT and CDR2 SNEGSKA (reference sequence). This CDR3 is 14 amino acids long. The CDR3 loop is CSTPSGRAWGEQFF.

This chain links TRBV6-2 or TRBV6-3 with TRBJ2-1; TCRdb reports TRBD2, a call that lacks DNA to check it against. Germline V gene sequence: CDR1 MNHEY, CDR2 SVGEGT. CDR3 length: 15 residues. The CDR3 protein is CASSKPSGVHNEQFF.

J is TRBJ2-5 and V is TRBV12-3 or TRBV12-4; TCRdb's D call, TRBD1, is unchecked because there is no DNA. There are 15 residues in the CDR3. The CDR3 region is CASSPGVGVQETQYF.

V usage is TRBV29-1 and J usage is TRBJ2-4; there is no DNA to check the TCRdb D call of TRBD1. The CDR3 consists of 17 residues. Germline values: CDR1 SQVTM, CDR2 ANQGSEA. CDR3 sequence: CSVRKAEVGTGENIQYF.

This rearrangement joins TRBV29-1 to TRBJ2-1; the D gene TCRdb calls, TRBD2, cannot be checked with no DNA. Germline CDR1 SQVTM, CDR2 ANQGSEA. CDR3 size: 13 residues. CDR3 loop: CSGERGFNNEQFF.

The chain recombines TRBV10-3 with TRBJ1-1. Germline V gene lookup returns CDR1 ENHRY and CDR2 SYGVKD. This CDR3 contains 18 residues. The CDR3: CAISESHGRRVSDTEAFF.

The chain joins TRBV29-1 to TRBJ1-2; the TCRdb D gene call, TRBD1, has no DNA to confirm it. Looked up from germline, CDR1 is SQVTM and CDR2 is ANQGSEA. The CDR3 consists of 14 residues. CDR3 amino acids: CSVVVVQGNYGYTF. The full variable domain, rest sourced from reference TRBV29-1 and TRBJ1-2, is SAVISQKPSRDICQRGTSLTIQCQVDSQVTMMFWYRQQPGQSLTLIATANQGSEATYESGFVIDKFPISRPNLTFSTLTVSNMSPEDSSIYLCSVVVVQGNYGYTFGSGTRLTVV.

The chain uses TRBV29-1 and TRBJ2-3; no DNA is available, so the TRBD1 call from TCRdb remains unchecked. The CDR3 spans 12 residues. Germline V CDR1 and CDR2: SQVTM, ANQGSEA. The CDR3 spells CSGDTGTDTQYF.

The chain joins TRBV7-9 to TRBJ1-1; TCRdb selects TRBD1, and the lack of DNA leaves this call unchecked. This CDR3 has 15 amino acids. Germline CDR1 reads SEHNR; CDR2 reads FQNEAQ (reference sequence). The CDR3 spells CASSQLGVGLPEAFF.

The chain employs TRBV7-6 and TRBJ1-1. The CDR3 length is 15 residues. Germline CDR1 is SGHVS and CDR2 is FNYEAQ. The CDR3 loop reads CASSNQPGPNTEAFF. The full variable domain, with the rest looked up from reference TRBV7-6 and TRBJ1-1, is GAGVSQSPRYKVTKRGQDVALRCDPISGHVSLYWYRQALGQGPEFLTYFNYEAQQDKSGLPNDRFSAERPEGSISTLTIQRTEQRDSAMYRCASSNQPGPNTEAFFGQGTRLTVV.

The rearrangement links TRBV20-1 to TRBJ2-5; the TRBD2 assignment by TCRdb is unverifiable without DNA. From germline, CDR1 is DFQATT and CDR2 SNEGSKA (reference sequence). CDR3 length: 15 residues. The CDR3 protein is CSASDIAGGEETQYF.